Listed here are 27 T cell receptor beta chains from one sample, sequenced in a study of T cells in Graves' hyperthyroidism and ophthalmopathy. The investigators amplified TCR beta CDR3 regions from RNA transcripts. RT-PCR in the first round (using the HTBI primer set) targeted the TCR CDR3. Via MiXCR, TCRdb re-called the multiplex PCR reads, giving one row per CDR3 protein. Of 450,000 to 700,000 distinct CDR3 sequences listed, approximately 44% are singletons. The sample was peripheral blood or thyroid tissue (not recorded which). The receptor source for this set is an adult woman with Graves' disease, either hyperthyroidism or ophthalmopathy (not recorded which).

The genes are TRBV6-2 or TRBV6-3 and TRBJ2-2; D call uncertain. Trimming cost V 6 bases and J 7 bases, with 21 bases left between them. The CDR3 has 16 residues. Looked up from germline, CDR1 is MNHEY and CDR2 is SVGEGT. CDR3 nucleotides: TGTGCCAGCAGCTCCATGAAGAGAAAAAGGATCGGGGAGCTGTTTTTT. Translating it yields CASSSMKRKRIGELFF.

The genes are TRBV7-2 and TRBJ2-1; D gene uncertain. The CDR3 spans 13 residues. Germline V gene data show CDR1 as SGHTA and CDR2 as FQGNSA. Trimming shortened V by 5 bases and J by 10 bases, and 15 bases separated the two germline ends. Here the CDR3 reads CASSTPAVSEQFF. The CDR3 DNA reads as TGTGCCAGCAGCACCCCCGCGGTTTCGGAGCAGTTCTTC.

This clonotype was seen more than once but under ten times. This chain links TRBV6-2 or TRBV6-3 with TRBJ1-1, with TRBD1 matching 7 bases. This CDR3 is 16 amino acids long. The J segment lost 3 bases and the V segment lost 7 bases, leaving 14 bases of the junction unmatched. From germline, CDR1 is MNHEY and CDR2 SVGEGT. CDR3 protein: CASTTGGWGQYTEAFF. The CDR3 DNA reads as TGTGCCAGCACCACGGGTGGATGGGGACAGTACACTGAAGCTTTCTTT.

V usage is TRBV28 and J usage is TRBJ2-7; unclear D gene. In germline, CDR1 is MDHEN, CDR2 SYDVKM. V dropped 1 base and J dropped 0 bases, with 7 bases sitting between them. The CDR3 runs to 14 residues. This chain's CDR3 is CASSLLPASYEQYF. Here the CDR3 DNA reads TGTGCCAGCAGTTTATTACCGGCCTCCTACGAGCAGTACTTC.

Concerning this clonotype itself: A clone one base away is much larger, so this may be a read error. The chain joins TRBV10-3 to TRBJ2-5; possibly TRBD1 for D (6 bases). CDR1 and CDR2 (germline): ENHRY, SYGVKD. The CDR3 runs to 15 residues. The CDR3 DNA reads TGTGCCAGCAGTTTCCAAGGGACACCTTTGGAGACCCAGTACTTC. This codes for CASSFQGTPLETQYF.

This chain uses TRBV29-1 with TRBJ2-5; 12 positions match TRBD2. Germline V CDR1 and CDR2: SQVTM, ANQGSEA. The ends lost 2 bases at V and 5 bases at J; junction bases unmatched: 3. The CDR3 has 14 residues. CDR3 coding DNA: TGCAGCGTTGAACGACTAGCGGGGGAGGAGACCCAGTACTTC. It is translated as CSVERLAGEETQYF.

In DNA, the CDR3 is TGCAGCGCAGGCGGGGCGGGAGGGGTCTACGAGCAGTACTTC. Amino acid sequence: CSAGGAGGVYEQYF. This chain connects TRBV29-1 to TRBJ2-7; 9 nucleotides match TRBD2. The J segment lost 3 bases and the V segment lost 7 bases, leaving 10 bases of the junction unmatched. Germline V lookup: CDR1 SQVTM, CDR2 ANQGSEA. The CDR3 has 14 residues.

The gene calls are TRBV10-3 and TRBJ1-5; TRBD1 might be the D (6 bases). Trimming left V 3 bases short and J 8 bases short, with 14 bases between. Germline V gene data show CDR1 as ENHRY and CDR2 as SYGVKD. The CDR3 runs 14 residues. CDR3 coding DNA: TGTGCCATCAGTGAAAGGGGGGGAAGCAAGCCCCAGCATTTT. Encoded protein: CAISERGGSKPQHF.

This clonotype was detected ten times or more. The genes are TRBV5-1 and TRBJ1-6; D is undetermined. In germline, CDR1 is SGHRS, CDR2 YFSETQ. The germline V and J ends were trimmed by 0 bases and 14 bases, with 15 bases remaining between them. This CDR3 has 14 residues. The CDR3 region is CASSLGNSSLALHF. CDR3 coding DNA: TGCGCCAGCAGCTTGGGGAATAGCTCGCTAGCCCTCCACTTT.

This clonotype was recorded many times. This chain connects TRBV7-3 to TRBJ1-5; tentatively, D is TRBD1 (6 bases). Germline V gene sequence: CDR1 SGHTA, CDR2 FQGTGA. CDR3 length: 15 amino acids. V lost 0 bases and J 7 bases, leaving 13 bases between the germline ends. CDR3 in DNA: TGTGCCAGCAGCTTAACTCGGGGGCCGGGGCAGCCCCAGCATTTT. This translates into CASSLTRGPGQPQHF.

This clonotype was seen at least ten times. The rearrangement joins TRBV12-3 or TRBV12-4 to TRBJ2-5; D gene ambiguous. V shed 6 bases and J shed 9 bases, with 17 bases lying between them. The CDR3 totals 13 residues. CDR3 coding DNA: TGTGCCAGCAGCCTCGACGCCTCAAGGGCCCAGTACTTC. It specifies CASSLDASRAQYF.

This clonotype was seen many times. The chain employs TRBV7-9 and TRBJ1-1; D ambiguous. This CDR3 contains 15 residues. The V and J ends lost 1 base and 5 bases respectively, with 14 bases between them. Germline lookup yields CDR1 SEHNR and CDR2 FQNEAQ (reference sequence). DNA for the CDR3: TGTGCCAGCAGCTTAGGAGGGCGGGGAGAAACTGAAGCTTTCTTT. This translates into CASSLGGRGETEAFF.

This clonotype was picked up many times. V gene TRBV20-1 combines with J gene TRBJ1-5; D not resolved. CDR3 length: 15 amino acids. The V gene's germline CDR1 is DFQATT and CDR2 SNEGSKA (reference sequence). Trimming stripped 1 base from V and 12 bases from J, with 22 bases between. The CDR3 region has the DNA TGCAGTGCTAGAGTTTCGGGGATTAGTAGACGAGACCAGCATTTT. It specifies CSARVSGISRRDQHF.

The genes are TRBV10-3 and TRBJ2-7; 9 positions agree with TRBD2. Germline values: CDR1 ENHRY, CDR2 SYGVKD. The trim removed 4 bases at V and 5 bases at J, leaving 3 bases unmatched. The CDR3 contains 13 residues. DNA of the CDR3: TGTGCCATCAGTGGGGGCGGGAGGGACGAGCAGTACTTC. Translated: CAISGGGRDEQYF.

CDR3 protein: CASSPPGAAYGYTF. CDR3 DNA: TGTGCCAGCTCACCACCGGGGGCCGCCTATGGCTACACCTTC. The rearrangement uses TRBV6-1 and TRBJ1-2; tentatively, D is TRBD1 (6 bases). V was trimmed by 8 bases and J by 4 bases, leaving 17 bases between them. The CDR3 runs to 14 residues. Germline-derived CDR1 and CDR2 are MNHNS and SASEGT.

CDR3 sequence reads: CATSERLLGGNYGYTF. Here the CDR3 DNA reads TGTGCCACCAGTGAGCGACTCCTCGGCGGAAACTATGGCTACACCTTC. The rearrangement uses TRBV24-1 and TRBJ1-2; no reliable D call. The V gene lost 4 bases and the J gene lost 2 bases, with 16 bases spanning the gap. Looked up from germline, CDR1 is KGHDR and CDR2 is SFDVKD. The CDR3 is 16 amino acids.

As for this clonotype: The junction differs from germline at one of its ends, possibly a read error. The chain joins TRBV19 to TRBJ2-6, with a tentative D call TRBD1 (6 bases). This CDR3 has 16 residues. Germline V gene data show CDR1 as LNHDA and CDR2 as SQIVND (reference sequence). CDR3 region: CASSRLTGSGANVLTF. The DNA for the CDR3 is TGCGCCAGCAGCCGGTTAACAGGGTCTGGGGCCAACGTCCTGACTTTC.

J is TRBJ1-2 and V is TRBV15; D remains ambiguous. This CDR3 region has 13 residues. Germline CDR1 and CDR2: LNHNV and YYDKDF (reference sequence). V dropped 5 bases and J dropped 6 bases, with 13 bases sitting between them. This CDR3 is CATSLGGYDGYTF. In DNA, the CDR3 is TGTGCCACCAGCCTCGGAGGGTATGATGGCTACACCTTC.

Ten or more counts support this clonotype. The rearrangement uses TRBV12-3 or TRBV12-4 and TRBJ2-5; D call uncertain. V dropped 6 bases and J dropped 4 bases, with 15 bases sitting between them. The CDR3 has 14 residues. CDR3 residues: CASSPSVPTETQYF. The CDR3 DNA sequence: TGTGCCAGCAGCCCCTCGGTGCCCACAGAGACCCAGTACTTC.

The sample holds a few counts of this clonotype. This CDR3 is CSVEKGQTWTEAFF. DNA for the CDR3: TGCAGCGTTGAAAAGGGCCAGACTTGGACTGAAGCTTTCTTT. The genes are TRBV29-1 and TRBJ1-1; D not certain. Germline CDR1 SQVTM, CDR2 ANQGSEA. The CDR3 is 14 amino acids. Trimming cost V 2 bases and J 5 bases, with 15 bases left between them.

This clonotype was counted at least ten times. The J gene is TRBJ2-7, the V gene TRBV11-2; tentative D call: TRBD2 (5 bases). The CDR3 totals 13 residues. The V and J ends lost 5 bases and 4 bases respectively, with 12 bases between them. Germline lookup yields CDR1 SGHAT and CDR2 FQNNGV. The CDR3: CASSPQRWYEQYF. CDR3 in DNA: TGTGCCAGCAGCCCCCAGCGGTGGTACGAGCAGTACTTC. Full variable domain (missing parts from reference TRBV11-2 and TRBJ2-7): EAGVAQSPRYKIIEKRQSVAFWCNPISGHATLYWYQQILGQGPKLLIQFQNNGVVDDSQLPKDRFSAERLKGVDSTLKIQPAKLEDSAVYLCASSPQRWYEQYFGPGTRLTVT.

In its sample, this clonotype was seen a few times. The CDR3 DNA reads as TGTGCCAGCAGCTGGGGGACTAGCCGCGAGACCCAGTACTTC. Translating gives CASSWGTSRETQYF. V and J are TRBV5-4 and TRBJ2-5; 9 bases fit TRBD2. The germline gives CDR1 SGHNT, CDR2 YYREEE (reference sequence). With V trimmed by 3 bases and J by 5 bases, 5 bases remained unmatched. CDR3 length: 14 amino acids. The complete variable domain, with remaining parts taken from reference TRBV5-4 and TRBJ2-5, reads ETGVTQSPTHLIKTRGQQVTLRCSSQSGHNTVSWYQQALGQGPQFIFQYYREEENGRGNFPPRFSGLQFPNYSSELNVNALELDDSALYLCASSWGTSRETQYFGPGTRLLVL.

The J gene is TRBJ2-7, the V gene TRBV3-1, with D perhaps TRBD1 (5 bases). In germline, CDR1 is LGHDT, CDR2 YNNKEL (reference sequence). The CDR3 is made up of 16 amino acids. Trimming cost V 1 base and J 4 bases, with 17 bases left between them. Here the CDR3 DNA reads TGTGCCAGCAGCCAAGGTGGGGCCGCCGCTTTATACGAGCAGTACTTC. It codes for CASSQGGAAALYEQYF.

The chain combines TRBV10-3 with TRBJ2-7; D gene ambiguous. The length of the CDR3 is 12 residues. V was cut by 8 bases and J by 6 bases, with 14 bases left in between. CDR1 is ENHRY, CDR2 SYGVKD, per germline. CDR3 DNA sequence: TGTGCCATCGGGAAGGGTTCGAGCGAGCAGTACTTC. It translates to CAIGKGSSEQYF.

The V gene is TRBV5-1, the J gene TRBJ2-7; tentative D call: TRBD1 (6 bases). The CDR3 totals 11 residues. Germline V gene lookup returns CDR1 SGHRS and CDR2 YFSETQ. V lost 3 bases and J 9 bases, leaving 10 bases between the germline ends. The CDR3 nucleotides read TGCGCCAGCAGCTACAAGACAGGGCAGTACTTC. This gives the protein CASSYKTGQYF.

At least ten counts were recorded for this clonotype. The rearrangement joins TRBV6-1 to TRBJ1-5, with 7 bases matching TRBD1. The V gene end was trimmed by 6 bases and the J gene end by 3 bases; junction bases not matched to a gene: 8. Germline V gives CDR1 MNHNS, CDR2 SASEGT. CDR3 length: 15 residues. Here the CDR3 DNA reads TGTGCCAGCAGAAACAGGGGAATCAACAATCAGCCCCAGCATTTT. Translated: CASRNRGINNQPQHF.

This clonotype was counted only a few times. The chain uses TRBV29-1 and TRBJ1-1, with 7 bases identical to TRBD1. Trimming took 8 bases from V and 1 from J; bases not matched to a gene: 4. Germline-derived CDR1 and CDR2 are SQVTM and ANQGSEA. The CDR3 spans 12 residues. DNA for the CDR3: TGCAGCTCAGGACAGGAGAACACTGAAGCTTTCTTT. Amino acid sequence: CSSGQENTEAFF.